The next 26 T cell receptor beta chains were all read from a single sample in a study of T-cell reconstitution after alpha-beta-depleted transplantation in children. The TCRbeta library incorporated unique molecular identifiers. One entry per CDR3 protein results from TCRdb running MiXCR on the PCR reads. The sample carries about 600,000 distinct CDR3 sequences, roughly 13% recorded once. Specimen: PBMCs, mostly from graft donor cells, collected 360 days after TCRalphabeta/CD19-depleted stem cell transplant. The receptors come from a male patient between 10 and 17 years old who had a stem cell transplant for acute myeloid leukemia, so the T cells may come from the graft donor.

The gene calls are TRBV7-2 and TRBJ2-1; D uncertain. Germline values: CDR1 SGHTA, CDR2 FQGNSA. With 1 base removed from V and 0 bases from J, the gap between germline ends came to 7 bases. The CDR3 covers 15 residues. CDR3 DNA: TGTGCCAGCAGCTTAGACTGGCTCTCCTACAATGAGCAGTTCTTC. Residues: CASSLDWLSYNEQFF.

This clonotype was detected only a few times. This sequence joins TRBV18 and TRBJ2-1, with 7 bases lining up with TRBD2. This CDR3 is built from 15 residues. Germline V gene lookup returns CDR1 KGHSH and CDR2 LQKENI. With V trimmed by 2 bases and J by 5 bases, 6 bases remained unmatched. CDR3 in amino acids: CASSPGKRGHNEQFF. The CDR3 nucleotides read TGTGCCAGCTCACCAGGAAAGCGGGGTCACAATGAGCAGTTCTTC.

This clonotype was seen a handful of times. V is TRBV9 and J is TRBJ2-7; no definite D call. This CDR3 region has 17 residues. Germline V gene lookup returns CDR1 SGDLS and CDR2 YYNGEE. The V gene lost 3 bases and the J gene lost 3 bases, with 22 bases spanning the gap. CDR3 nucleotide sequence: TGTGCCAGCAGCGCCTCCCTTTACAGTACCCGTTACTACGAGCAGTACTTC. Residues: CASSASLYSTRYYEQYF.

This clonotype was seen ten or more times. Written as DNA, the CDR3 is TGTGCCAGCAGCGCTACTAGCTACACAGATACGCAGTATTTT. Its protein is CASSATSYTDTQYF. This chain joins TRBV9 and TRBJ2-3; weak D call: TRBD2 (6 bases). Germline CDR1 SGDLS, CDR2 YYNGEE. V lost 3 bases, J lost 2 bases, and 10 bases lay in between. This CDR3 spans 14 amino acids.

This clonotype came up a few times. V gene TRBV7-2 combines with J gene TRBJ2-1; a weak D match, TRBD2 (5 bases). Looked up from germline, CDR1 is SGHTA and CDR2 is FQGNSA. This CDR3 contains 14 residues. With 1 base removed from V and 11 bases from J, the gap between germline ends came to 15 bases. CDR3 residues: CASSLGATSVKQFF. The CDR3 bases are TGTGCCAGCAGCTTAGGGGCCACTAGTGTGAAGCAGTTCTTC.

The CDR3 bases are TGCAGTGCTAGGACGGGGAAGTTGTACGAGCAGTACTTC. Translation gives CSARTGKLYEQYF. The chain is built from TRBV20-1 and TRBJ2-7; tentative D call: TRBD2 (5 bases). The V and J ends lost 3 bases and 4 bases respectively, with 13 bases between them. This CDR3 contains 13 residues. Per the germline V gene, CDR1 is DFQATT and CDR2 is SNEGSKA (reference sequence).

For this clonotype: One junction end disagrees with the germline gene, perhaps due to a read error. The chain is built from TRBV29-1 and TRBJ1-2; weak D call: TRBD1 (6 bases). The V gene's germline CDR1 is SQVTM and CDR2 ANQGSEA. This CDR3 region has 12 residues. The CDR3 loop is CSLDWEGGGYTF. In DNA, the CDR3 is TGCAGCCTTGATTGGGAGGGGGGGGGCTACACCTTC.

The V and J genes are TRBV7-6 and TRBJ1-1, with D tentatively TRBD1 (6 bases). With 0 bases removed from V and 11 bases from J, the gap between germline ends came to 19 bases. From germline, CDR1 is SGHVS and CDR2 FNYEAQ. CDR3 length: 15 residues. CDR3 DNA: TGTGCCAGCAGCTTAGCGCGAGGGGGATTTGTGTCCGCTTTCTTT. It translates to CASSLARGGFVSAFF.

The rearrangement links TRBV7-2 to TRBJ2-3, with 7 bases lining up with TRBD2. V lost 5 bases and J lost 6; bases outside the gene matches: 5. From germline, CDR1 is SGHTA and CDR2 FQGNSA. This CDR3 is built from 13 residues. This chain's CDR3 is CASSRAGRDTQYF. As DNA, the CDR3 is TGTGCCAGCAGCCGAGCCGGGAGGGATACGCAGTATTTT.

This clonotype showed up just a few times. The CDR3 region has the DNA TGCAGTGCTAGAGATCAGAGGAGGGCTAGCACAGATACGCAGTATTTT. Protein: CSARDQRRASTDTQYF. V usage is TRBV20-1 and J usage is TRBJ2-3, with TRBD2 as a possible D gene (6 bases). The V and J ends lost 0 bases and 0 bases respectively, with 13 bases between them. Germline CDR1 is DFQATT and CDR2 is SNEGSKA (reference sequence). The CDR3 loop spans 16 amino acids.

The genes are TRBV18 and TRBJ2-1; 8 bases fit TRBD1. V lost 3 bases and J lost 4; bases outside the gene matches: 8. The CDR3 extends over 16 amino acids. Germline V CDR1 and CDR2: KGHSH, LQKENI. CDR3 coding DNA: TGTGCCAGCTCACCCGACAGGGGTAATATTTACAATGAGCAGTTCTTC. Its translation is CASSPDRGNIYNEQFF. Looking up the rest from reference TRBV18 and TRBJ2-1 gives the full variable domain: NAGVMQNPRHLVRRRGQEARLRCSPMKGHSHVYWYRQLPEEGLKFMVYLQKENIIDESGMPKERFSAEFPKEGPSILRIQQVVRGDSAAYFCASSPDRGNIYNEQFFGPGTRLTVL.

The CDR3 reads CASSPSWVAGAETQYF. In DNA form, the CDR3 reads TGTGCCAGCAGTCCCTCGTGGGTAGCGGGAGCGGAGACCCAGTACTTC. The chain uses TRBV27 and TRBJ2-5; 9 bases align to TRBD2. V shed 5 bases and J 5 bases; nucleotides not matched to a gene: 12. Looked up from germline, CDR1 is MNHEY and CDR2 is SMNVEV (reference sequence). The CDR3 sequence is 16 residues long.

This clonotype was counted at least ten times. V usage is TRBV12-3 or TRBV12-4 and J usage is TRBJ2-2; 11 nucleotides match TRBD1. V was clipped by 5 bases and J by 6 bases; unmatched bases: 5. This CDR3 has 15 amino acids. CDR3 residues: CASSPGQGAAGELFF. In nucleotides, the CDR3 is TGTGCCAGCAGTCCCGGACAGGGGGCAGCCGGGGAGCTGTTTTTT.

This clonotype was recorded at least ten times. The chain's CDR3 is CSVGSEQFF. CDR3 sequence (DNA): TGCAGCGTTGGGAGTGAGCAGTTCTTC. The chain combines TRBV29-1 with TRBJ2-1; D is unresolved. This CDR3 is built from 9 residues. CDR1 is SQVTM and CDR2 is ANQGSEA in the germline V gene. V gave up 4 bases and J gave up 9 bases, with 4 bases separating them.

This clonotype showed up just a few times. V usage is TRBV12-3 or TRBV12-4 and J usage is TRBJ2-5; 10 nucleotides line up with TRBD1. The CDR3 loop spans 15 amino acids. V shed 5 bases and J 5 bases; nucleotides not matched to a gene: 8. CDR3 amino acids: CASSLRQGAFETQYF. Here the CDR3 DNA reads TGTGCCAGCAGTCTTAGACAGGGGGCCTTTGAGACCCAGTACTTC.

This clonotype was counted between two and nine times. CDR3 residues: CASSSGPLGNEQFF. The CDR3 DNA reads as TGTGCCAGCAGCTCGGGACCGCTTGGCAATGAGCAGTTCTTC. The chain has TRBV28 and TRBJ2-1; D possibly matches TRBD1 or TRBD2 (5 bases each). The CDR3 has 14 amino acids. Trimming took 6 bases from V and 6 from J, leaving 15 bases between them. The germline V gene encodes CDR1 MDHEN and CDR2 SYDVKM.

This clonotype was counted once. The gene calls are TRBV11-1 and TRBJ1-2, with TRBD1 matching 7 bases. Germline V lookup: CDR1 SGHAT, CDR2 FQDESV (reference sequence). Trimming took 3 bases from V and 2 from J; bases not matched to a gene: 6. The CDR3 is 15 residues long. The CDR3 loop reads CASSLRGQPNYGYTF. The CDR3 nucleotides read TGTGCCAGCAGCTTGCGGGGACAGCCCAACTATGGCTACACCTTC.

There are a few counts of this clonotype. The chain recombines TRBV11-2 with TRBJ2-7, with 11 bases aligning to TRBD2. CDR3 length: 15 residues. Germline lookup yields CDR1 SGHAT and CDR2 FQNNGV. Trimming removed 3 bases from V and 1 base from J; junction bases left unmatched: 2. CDR3 region: CASSLGLAESYEQYF. CDR3 sequence (DNA): TGTGCCAGCAGCTTGGGACTAGCGGAGTCCTACGAGCAGTACTTC. Supplemented by reference TRBV11-2 and TRBJ2-7, the full variable domain reads EAGVAQSPRYKIIEKRQSVAFWCNPISGHATLYWYQQILGQGPKLLIQFQNNGVVDDSQLPKDRFSAERLKGVDSTLKIQPAKLEDSAVYLCASSLGLAESYEQYFGPGTRLTVT.

The CDR3 region has the DNA TGTGCCAGCAGCCCGCTAGCGGGAGTCTATTTCAATGAGCAGTTCTTC. Protein: CASSPLAGVYFNEQFF. The chain recombines TRBV7-3 with TRBJ2-1; 10 bases align to TRBD2. Germline V gene lookup returns CDR1 SGHTA and CDR2 FQGTGA. This CDR3 is 16 amino acids long. V was clipped by 5 bases and J by 6 bases; unmatched bases: 10. The whole variable domain, filled in from reference TRBV7-3 and TRBJ2-1, reads GAGVSQTPSNKVTEKGKYVELRCDPISGHTALYWYRQSLGQGPEFLIYFQGTGAADDSGLPNDRFFAVRPEGSVSTLKIQRTERGDSAVYLCASSPLAGVYFNEQFFGPGTRLTVL.

This chain connects TRBV18 to TRBJ2-2; D call uncertain. This CDR3 has 17 residues. Germline CDR1 is KGHSH and CDR2 is LQKENI. V was clipped by 4 bases and J by 6 bases, with 21 bases between them. DNA of the CDR3: TGTGCCAGCTCACTGGTTGTGTCGGGCTCCCCGGCCGGGGAGCTGTTTTTT. This sequence encodes CASSLVVSGSPAGELFF.

In this sample, this clonotype turned up a few times. V gene TRBV20-1 combines with J gene TRBJ1-6; 9 nucleotides agree with TRBD1. Losses at the gene ends were 2 bases for V and 9 bases for J; bases not matched to a gene: 8. CDR1 DFQATT and CDR2 SNEGSKA come from the germline V gene (reference sequence). There are 15 residues in the CDR3. The CDR3 nucleotides are TGCAGTGCTAGATTTAGGACAGGGGAGACTTCACCCCTCCACTTT. As protein: CSARFRTGETSPLHF.

The J gene is TRBJ2-7, the V gene TRBV6-1; TRBD2 matches 7 bases. This CDR3 region has 15 residues. The V and J ends lost 7 bases and 2 bases, in that order; junction bases with no gene match: 11. Germline CDR1 MNHNS, CDR2 SASEGT. CDR3 sequence reads: CASTPGGGRPYEQYF. CDR3 coding DNA: TGTGCCAGCACCCCGGGAGGAGGACGACCCTACGAGCAGTACTTC.

This clonotype was seen at least ten times. The V gene is TRBV5-1, the J gene TRBJ2-7; 9 positions agree with TRBD1. From germline, CDR1 is SGHRS and CDR2 YFSETQ. The CDR3 is 15 residues long. The ends lost 4 bases at V and 3 bases at J; junction bases unmatched: 8. The CDR3 sequence: CASSETGTGFYEQYF. Written as DNA, the CDR3 is TGCGCCAGCAGCGAAACCGGGACAGGGTTCTACGAGCAGTACTTC.

The sample holds a few counts of this clonotype. The chain links TRBV4-1 to TRBJ2-7; a possible D gene is TRBD1 (5 bases). The germline V gene has CDR1 MGHRA and CDR2 YSYEKL. V dropped 1 base and J dropped 4 bases, with 20 bases sitting between them. The CDR3 covers 17 residues. The CDR3 reads CASSQALGTSDKYEQYF. The CDR3 DNA is TGCGCCAGCAGCCAAGCCCTCGGCACCTCGGACAAGTACGAGCAGTACTTC.

The gene calls are TRBV6-2 or TRBV6-3 and TRBJ2-1, with 7 bases matching TRBD2. CDR1 is MNHEY, CDR2 SVGEGT, per germline. J lost 8 bases, V lost 7 bases, and 5 bases had no gene match. The CDR3 has 12 residues. The CDR3 DNA reads TGTGCCAGCAAAAAAGCGGGACATGAGCAGTTCTTC. As protein: CASKKAGHEQFF.

This rearrangement joins TRBV7-8 to TRBJ2-7; 8 bases line up with TRBD1. The CDR3 has 15 residues. Germline trimming cut 7 bases from V and 2 bases from J; bases unmatched to any gene: 10. Germline V lookup: CDR1 SGHVS, CDR2 FQNEAQ. CDR3 sequence (DNA): TGTGCCAGCAACCGTTATCGGACAGGGCCCTACGAGCAGTACTTC. Residues: CASNRYRTGPYEQYF.